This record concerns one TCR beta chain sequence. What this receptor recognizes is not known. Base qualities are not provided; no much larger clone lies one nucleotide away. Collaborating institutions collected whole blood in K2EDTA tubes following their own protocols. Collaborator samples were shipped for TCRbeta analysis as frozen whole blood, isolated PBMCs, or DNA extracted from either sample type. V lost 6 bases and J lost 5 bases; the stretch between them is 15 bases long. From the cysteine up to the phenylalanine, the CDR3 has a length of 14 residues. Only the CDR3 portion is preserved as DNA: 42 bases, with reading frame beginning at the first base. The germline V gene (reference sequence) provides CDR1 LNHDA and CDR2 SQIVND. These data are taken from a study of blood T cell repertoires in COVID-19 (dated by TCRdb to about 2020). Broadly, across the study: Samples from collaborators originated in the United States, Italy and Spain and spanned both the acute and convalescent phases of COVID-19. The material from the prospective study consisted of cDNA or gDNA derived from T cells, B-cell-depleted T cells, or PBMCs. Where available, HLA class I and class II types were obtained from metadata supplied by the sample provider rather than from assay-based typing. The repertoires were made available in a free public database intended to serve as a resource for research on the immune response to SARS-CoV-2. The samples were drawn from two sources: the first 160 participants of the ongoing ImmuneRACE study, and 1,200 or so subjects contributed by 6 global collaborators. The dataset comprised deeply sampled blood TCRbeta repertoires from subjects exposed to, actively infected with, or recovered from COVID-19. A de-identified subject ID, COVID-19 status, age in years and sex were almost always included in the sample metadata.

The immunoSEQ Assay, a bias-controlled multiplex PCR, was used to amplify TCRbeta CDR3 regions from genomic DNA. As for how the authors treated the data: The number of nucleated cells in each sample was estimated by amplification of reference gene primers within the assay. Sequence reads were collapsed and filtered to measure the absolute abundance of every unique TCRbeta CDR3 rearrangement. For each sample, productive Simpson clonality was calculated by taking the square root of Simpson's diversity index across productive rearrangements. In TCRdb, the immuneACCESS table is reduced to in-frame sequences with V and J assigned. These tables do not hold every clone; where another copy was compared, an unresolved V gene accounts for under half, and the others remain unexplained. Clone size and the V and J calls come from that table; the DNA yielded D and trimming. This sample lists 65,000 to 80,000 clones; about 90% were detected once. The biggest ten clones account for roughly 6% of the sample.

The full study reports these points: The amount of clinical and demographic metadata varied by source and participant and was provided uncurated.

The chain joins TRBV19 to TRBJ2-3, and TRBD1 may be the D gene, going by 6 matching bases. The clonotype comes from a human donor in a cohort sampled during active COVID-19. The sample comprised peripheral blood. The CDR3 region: CASRPAGAGDTQYF. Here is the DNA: TGTGCCAGTAGGCCTGCAGGGGCAGGAGATACGCAGTATTTT.